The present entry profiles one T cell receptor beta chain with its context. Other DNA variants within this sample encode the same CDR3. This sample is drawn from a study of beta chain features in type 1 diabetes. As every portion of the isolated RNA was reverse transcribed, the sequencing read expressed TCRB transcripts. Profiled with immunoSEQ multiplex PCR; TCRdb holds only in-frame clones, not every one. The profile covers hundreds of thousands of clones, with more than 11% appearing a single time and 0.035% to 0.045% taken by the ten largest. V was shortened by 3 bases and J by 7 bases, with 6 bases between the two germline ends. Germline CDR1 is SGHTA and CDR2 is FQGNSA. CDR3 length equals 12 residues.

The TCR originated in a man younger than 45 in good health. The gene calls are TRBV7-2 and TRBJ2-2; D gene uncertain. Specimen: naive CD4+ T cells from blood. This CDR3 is CASSFYGGELFF. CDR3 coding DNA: TGTGCCAGCAGCTTCTATGGCGGGGAGCTGTTTTTT.